This TCR beta chain was profiled in a study of T cell repertoires in cytomegalovirus infection. This clonotype turned up a few times. Its antigen is currently unknown. Each CDR3 protein gets one entry after TCRdb re-called the reads with MiXCR. This sample has fewer than 350,000 distinct CDR3 sequences, with under 20% found just once. General study results and limits: It was HLA-C-restricted CMV-specific TCR beta clonotypes that dominated the response ex vivo.

Trimming removed 4 bases from V and 4 bases from J; junction bases left unmatched: 4. Per the germline V gene, CDR1 is DFQATT and CDR2 is SNEGSKA (reference sequence). The CDR3 spans 13 residues. The sample consisted of PBMCs. This chain joins TRBV20-1 and TRBJ2-7; 10 positions agree with TRBD1. This receptor was taken from a human donor in good health (CMV status not recorded). Some clones in this sample may be carry-over from other donors' samples. The CDR3 sequence is CSATSDRGYEQYF. CDR3 DNA: TGCAGTGCTACGTCGGACAGGGGGTACGAGCAGTACTTC.